This TCR beta chain was found in a study of OX40 agonist ivuxolimab in advanced cancers. The overall study: The study enrolled dose-escalation patients with hepatocellular carcinoma, melanoma, renal cell or head and neck cancer.

To note about this clone: Its antigen remains unknown.

The CDR3 loop spans 16 amino acids. Germline values: CDR1 SGHNT, CDR2 YYREEE (reference sequence). V lost 4 bases and J lost 8; bases outside the gene matches: 14. Generated by immunoSEQ multiplex PCR, the TCRdb table keeps only in-frame clones and is missing some. The table lists 70,000 to 85,000 clones, more than 90% of them singletons, with about 5% in the top ten. Study observations and caveats: Some nonresponders likewise displayed low normalized T-cell clonal expansion.

V usage is TRBV5-4 and J usage is TRBJ2-2; 7 bases map to TRBD2. The source is an adult with an advanced solid tumor such as melanoma, head and neck, liver or kidney cancer. The sample here was CD4+ or CD8+ T cells sorted from blood, taken in a trial of the OX40 agonist ivuxolimab. CDR3 bases: TGTGCCAGCAGCCCCCGAGAGACTAGCATCAGGGGGGAGCTGTTTTTT. Translated, it gives CASSPRETSIRGELFF.